The T cell receptor beta chain described here comes from a study of lymphopenia after photon versus proton radiotherapy. Germline V lookup: CDR1 MDHEN, CDR2 SYDVKM. With V trimmed by 5 bases and J by 6 bases, 18 bases remained unmatched. The CDR3 is made up of 17 amino acids. Here immunoSEQ multiplex PCR was the method, and the copy in TCRdb shows in-frame clones only, minus some. The table lists 68,000 or so clones, roughly 88% of them singletons, with approximately 2.9% in the top ten. The rearrangement uses TRBV28 and TRBJ1-2; 7 bases align to TRBD1. This clonotype was sampled from an older woman with pancreatic cancer. The input for sequencing was peripheral blood, taken from a patient treated with photon-based radiotherapy. CDR3 protein: CASSPLGGSRGWNGYTF. CDR3 sequence (DNA): TGTGCCAGCAGTCCCCTAGGGGGGTCCAGGGGGTGGAATGGCTACACCTTC.